Presented here are 30 T cell receptor beta chains from one specimen sequenced in a study of blood T cell repertoires in COVID-19. Using immunoSEQ multiplex PCR, the repertoire was profiled, and TCRdb retains in-frame clones only, with some absent. The table shows some 150,000 clones, with around 80% occurring only once. The sample was peripheral blood. These receptor sequences come from a woman of 80 years or more with active or convalescent COVID-19.

V is TRBV19 and J is TRBJ1-6; TRBD1 is a possible D gene (5 bases). V was shortened by 7 bases and J by 5 bases, with 12 bases between the two germline ends. The CDR3 spans 14 residues. The germline V gene has CDR1 LNHDA and CDR2 SQIVND (reference sequence). The CDR3 reads CASKVQGNNSPLHF. CDR3 in DNA: TGTGCCAGTAAGGTTCAGGGCAATAATTCACCCCTCCACTTT.

The chain links TRBV5-1 to TRBJ1-4, with TRBD1 as a possible D gene (6 bases). The CDR3 has 14 amino acids. Trimming removed 5 bases from V and 2 bases from J, with 10 bases in between. Germline-derived CDR1 and CDR2 are SGHRS and YFSETQ. CDR3 nucleotide sequence: TGCGCCAGCAGACAACAGGGTACTAATGAAAAACTGTTTTTT. This codes for CASRQQGTNEKLFF.

The chain joins TRBV9 to TRBJ2-1; 7 bases are a match to TRBD1. Trimming at V came to 3 bases and at J to 3 bases, leaving 6 bases not matched to a gene. This CDR3 is built from 15 residues. Germline V gene sequence: CDR1 SGDLS, CDR2 YYNGEE. Here the CDR3 reads CASSATGDYYNEQFF. The CDR3 DNA reads as TGTGCCAGCAGCGCTACAGGGGATTACTACAATGAGCAGTTCTTC.

The J gene is TRBJ2-2, the V gene TRBV2, with 8 bases fitting TRBD1. V was clipped by 6 bases and J by 2 bases; unmatched bases: 5. Germline lookup yields CDR1 SNHLY and CDR2 FYNNEI. The CDR3 is 15 amino acids. DNA of the CDR3: TGTGCCAGCAGACGGGACAGGTCTAACACCGGGGAGCTGTTTTTT. Encoded protein: CASRRDRSNTGELFF.

The V gene is TRBV28, the J gene TRBJ1-1; D might be TRBD1 (6 bases). V lost 2 bases and J lost 2, with 9 bases in between. Germline V lookup: CDR1 MDHEN, CDR2 SYDVKM. This CDR3 has 14 amino acids. CDR3 coding DNA: TGTGCCAGCAGTTTAAGCGGGGGCAACACTGAAGCTTTCTTT. Its protein is CASSLSGGNTEAFF.

This chain connects TRBV6-5 to TRBJ1-1; perhaps TRBD1 as D (6 bases). The germline V gene encodes CDR1 MNHEY and CDR2 SVGAGI. The CDR3 spans 14 residues. Trimming cost V 2 bases and J 1 base, with 8 bases left between them. The CDR3: CASSYGQRNTEAFF. The DNA of the CDR3 is TGTGCCAGCAGTTACGGACAGAGGAACACTGAAGCTTTCTTT.

The rearrangement links TRBV16 to TRBJ1-4, with a tentative D call TRBD1 (6 bases). Germline V CDR1 and CDR2: KGHSY, FQNENV. V lost 5 bases, J lost 7 bases, and 17 bases lay in between. The CDR3 has 15 residues. The CDR3 protein is CASSARLGAAEKLFF. The CDR3, as DNA: TGTGCCAGCAGCGCCCGACTGGGGGCTGCTGAAAAACTGTTTTTT. Full variable domain (rest looked up from reference TRBV16 and TRBJ1-4): GEEVAQTPKHLVRGEGQKAKLYCAPIKGHSYVFWYQQVLKNEFKFLISFQNENVFDETGMPKERFSAKCLPNSPCSLEIQATKLEDSAVYFCASSARLGAAEKLFFGSGTQLSVL.

The chain is built from TRBV29-1 and TRBJ2-3, with TRBD1 matching 8 bases. J gave up 2 bases and V 5 bases, and 3 bases lay outside the gene matches. The CDR3 has 13 amino acids. From germline, CDR1 is SQVTM and CDR2 ANQGSEA. The CDR3: CSVRRGLTDTQYF. The CDR3 nucleotides read TGCAGCGTTCGCAGGGGGCTCACAGATACGCAGTATTTT.

The V gene is TRBV28, the J gene TRBJ2-4; 7 bases line up with TRBD2. V lost 5 bases, J lost 0 bases, and 16 bases stayed unmatched. The germline V gene encodes CDR1 MDHEN and CDR2 SYDVKM. This CDR3 is built from 19 residues. The CDR3 region is CASSPYPGGSRGAKNIQYF. The CDR3 coding sequence is TGTGCCAGCAGTCCCTATCCCGGGGGGAGCCGGGGAGCCAAAAACATTCAGTACTTC.

This chain connects TRBV28 to TRBJ1-4; a weak D match, TRBD1 (5 bases). CDR3 length equals 14 residues. The ends were cut back, 9 bases at V and 4 bases at J, with 15 bases in the middle. Germline V gives CDR1 MDHEN, CDR2 SYDVKM. CDR3: CASTLTDLNEKLFF. The CDR3, as DNA: TGTGCCAGTACCTTGACAGACCTTAATGAAAAACTGTTTTTT.

This clone has only one observation. The chain recombines TRBV6-5 with TRBJ2-7; tentatively, D is TRBD2 (5 bases). The CDR3 extends over 13 amino acids. CDR1 and CDR2 (germline): MNHEY, SVGAGI. V was pared by 8 bases and J by 2 bases, with 13 bases between. The CDR3 is CASVGGSTYEQYF. CDR3 nucleotide sequence: TGTGCCAGCGTCGGTGGGAGCACCTACGAGCAGTACTTC.

The chain employs TRBV15 and TRBJ2-3; TRBD2 aligns across 9 bases. CDR1 is LNHNV, CDR2 YYDKDF, per germline (reference sequence). V dropped 0 bases and J dropped 2; count of bases not matched to a gene: 3. The CDR3 has 16 residues. The CDR3 DNA is TGTGCCACCAGCAGAGATATAGCGGGGGTCACAGATACGCAGTATTTT. Encoded protein: CATSRDIAGVTDTQYF.

This clone turned up a few times. The V and J genes are TRBV7-2 and TRBJ1-2; 10 nucleotides agree with TRBD1. CDR1 is SGHTA and CDR2 is FQGNSA in the germline V gene. This CDR3 spans 15 amino acids. With 5 bases clipped from V and 8 bases from J, the junction kept 11 bases outside the gene matches. CDR3 sequence: CASSPRQGAIGGYTF. Here the CDR3 DNA reads TGTGCCAGCAGCCCGAGACAGGGGGCCATAGGAGGCTACACCTTC.

This clone was seen only a few times. One end of the junction is discordant with germline, which a read error may explain. CDR3 nucleotides: TGTGCCAGCTCACCCCGTCAGGGCCTTTCCTCTGGGACCAACGTCCTGACTTTC. Amino acid sequence: CASSPRQGLSSGTNVLTF. The rearrangement uses TRBV18 and TRBJ2-6, with D perhaps matching TRBD1 (5 bases). Germline V CDR1 and CDR2: KGHSH, LQKENI. This CDR3 spans 18 amino acids.

A few counts support this clone. The chain joins TRBV19 to TRBJ1-3, with TRBD1 identical over 7 bases. The CDR3 extends over 15 amino acids. Trimming at V came to 6 bases and at J to 0 bases, leaving 5 bases not matched to a gene. Germline CDR1 reads LNHDA; CDR2 reads SQIVND (reference sequence). The DNA for the CDR3 is TGTGCCAGTAGCCGACAGGGAAACTCTGGAAACACCATATATTTT. Residues: CASSRQGNSGNTIYF.

This clone is a singleton in its sample. The rearrangement joins TRBV6-5 to TRBJ2-2; 9 bases agree with TRBD1. This CDR3 is 14 amino acids long. Germline V gene data show CDR1 as MNHEY and CDR2 as SVGAGI. The trim removed 7 bases at V and 3 bases at J, leaving 3 bases unmatched. The CDR3 loop is CASTDRGDTGELFF. In DNA, the CDR3 is TGTGCCAGCACCGACAGGGGGGACACCGGGGAGCTGTTTTTT.

This clone was detected a few times. The genes are TRBV29-1 and TRBJ1-1; D is possibly TRBD1 (6 bases). This CDR3 comprises 13 residues. Germline CDR1 SQVTM, CDR2 ANQGSEA. V dropped 7 bases and J dropped 3 bases, with 15 bases sitting between them. The CDR3 reads CSAKDRWYTEAFF. The CDR3 region has the DNA TGCAGCGCTAAAGACAGGTGGTACACTGAAGCTTTCTTT.

The chain uses TRBV7-9 and TRBJ1-2; perhaps TRBD1 as D (6 bases). This CDR3 contains 12 residues. CDR1 is SEHNR and CDR2 is FQNEAQ in the germline V gene (reference sequence). Trimming removed 7 bases from V and 0 bases from J, with 6 bases in between. The CDR3 sequence: CASKGANYGYTF. Here the CDR3 DNA reads TGTGCCAGCAAGGGGGCTAACTATGGCTACACCTTC. Together with reference TRBV7-9 and TRBJ1-2, the CDR3 gives the full variable domain: DTGVSQNPRHKITKRGQNVTFRCDPISEHNRLYWYRQTLGQGPEFLTYFQNEAQLEKSRLLSDRFSAERPKGSFSTLEIQRTEQGDSAMYLCASKGANYGYTFGSGTRLTVV.

This clone is a singleton in its sample. V gene TRBV4-1 combines with J gene TRBJ2-5; 9 nucleotides align to TRBD1. With V trimmed by 2 bases and J by 5 bases, 15 bases remained unmatched. The CDR3 runs 18 residues. Per the germline V gene, CDR1 is MGHRA and CDR2 is YSYEKL. CDR3 residues: CASSQSRGGQGRGETQYF. For the CDR3, the DNA is TGCGCCAGCAGCCAATCAAGGGGGGGACAGGGCCGGGGGGAGACCCAGTACTTC.

This clone was counted between two and nine times. V usage is TRBV28 and J usage is TRBJ2-7; TRBD1 is a possible D gene (5 bases). The CDR3 contains 12 residues. CDR1 MDHEN and CDR2 SYDVKM come from the germline V gene. Trimming took off 8 bases at V and 8 bases at J, with 16 bases between the two ends. The CDR3 nucleotides are TGTGCCAGCCCCGACGGTAGGGGCCAGCAGTACTTC. This codes for CASPDGRGQQYF.

V and J are TRBV1 and TRBJ2-1; the table gives TRBD2 as D, unverified against the DNA. TRBV1 is listed as a pseudogene. The CDR3 loop spans 16 amino acids. CDR3 protein: CTSSPTGGPSYNEQFF. For the CDR3, the DNA is TGCACCAGCAGCCCAACCGGGGGGCCCTCCTACAATGAGCAGTTCTTC.

This clone has a handful of counts. The rearrangement uses TRBV7-3 and TRBJ2-1; 8 nucleotides align to TRBD1. V lost 0 bases to trimming and J lost 2 bases; unmatched junction nucleotides: 0. From germline, CDR1 is SGHTA and CDR2 FQGTGA. The CDR3 has 15 amino acids. DNA for the CDR3: TGTGCCAGCAGCTTAACGACAGGGGCCTACAATGAGCAGTTCTTC. Its protein product is CASSLTTGAYNEQFF.

The genes are TRBV4-2 and TRBJ2-7; 11 bases map to TRBD2. J gave up 2 bases and V 1 base, and 4 bases lay outside the gene matches. Per the germline V gene, CDR1 is LGHNA and CDR2 is YNFKEQ. The CDR3 covers 16 residues. The CDR3 region has the DNA TGTGCCAGCAGCCAAGGGGTAGCGGGGGGGCCCTACGAGCAGTACTTC. As protein: CASSQGVAGGPYEQYF.

The J gene is TRBJ2-5, the V gene TRBV3-1 (or the pseudogene TRBV3-2); TRBD1 is a possible D gene (5 bases). Between the trimmed V and J ends, which lost 1 base and 7 bases, there was a span of 13 bases. Germline values: CDR1 LGHDT, CDR2 YNNKEL (reference sequence). The CDR3 extends over 14 amino acids. The CDR3 nucleotides read TGTGCCAGCAGCCAAGCGACTCCTCAGGGGACCCAGTACTTC. Amino acid sequence: CASSQATPQGTQYF.

V and J are TRBV20-1 and TRBJ2-1; TRBD2 aligns across 14 bases. J gave up 10 bases and V 3 bases, and 11 bases lay outside the gene matches. Germline loops: CDR1 DFQATT, CDR2 SNEGSKA (reference sequence). The CDR3 is made up of 16 amino acids. This CDR3 reads CSASARGTSGGLEQFF. DNA for the CDR3: TGCAGTGCTAGTGCCCGCGGGACTAGCGGGGGCTTAGAGCAGTTCTTC.

This clone appeared a few times. The chain carries TRBV10-2 and TRBJ1-1, with 8 nucleotides matching TRBD1. CDR3 size: 14 residues. The junction had 4 bases not matched to a gene; V was cut back by 3 bases and J by 4 bases. Germline V CDR1 and CDR2: WSHSY, SAAADI. CDR3 protein: CASSEQGVSTEAFF. The CDR3 bases are TGCGCCAGCAGTGAACAGGGGGTAAGCACTGAAGCTTTCTTT.

The CDR3 DNA reads as TGTGCCAGCAGTTACTCAACTAGCGGGGGGACAGATACGCAGTATTTT. It specifies CASSYSTSGGTDTQYF. V gene TRBV6-5 combines with J gene TRBJ2-3; 12 bases map to TRBD2. Germline-derived CDR1 and CDR2 are MNHEY and SVGAGI. The CDR3 is 16 amino acids. V shed 0 bases, J shed 3 bases, and the junction held 1 base outside the gene matches.

V is TRBV4-1 and J is TRBJ1-1; 7 bases map to TRBD1. Trimming at V came to 3 bases and at J to 7 bases, leaving 8 bases not matched to a gene. CDR3 size: 14 residues. Germline CDR1 is MGHRA and CDR2 is YSYEKL. CDR3 residues: CASSHLFGTVEAFF. The CDR3 region has the DNA TGCGCCAGCAGCCACCTCTTTGGGACAGTTGAAGCTTTCTTT.

This clone appeared once. The rearrangement links TRBV9 to TRBJ2-7; TRBD2 aligns across 9 bases. Germline CDR1 and CDR2: SGDLS and YYNGEE. V gave up 0 bases and J gave up 3 bases; unmatched junction bases: 4. CDR3 size: 15 residues. The DNA of the CDR3 is TGTGCCAGCAGCGTAGGGTCTAGCGGGATCTACGAGCAGTACTTC. It yields the protein CASSVGSSGIYEQYF.

This chain uses TRBV29-1 with TRBJ1-4, with D maybe TRBD1 (6 bases). V was trimmed by 3 bases and J by 4 bases, leaving 18 bases between them. The CDR3 covers 16 residues. Germline V gene data show CDR1 as SQVTM and CDR2 as ANQGSEA. The CDR3 loop is CSVDIVLGGGNEKLFF. CDR3 DNA sequence: TGCAGCGTTGATATCGTCTTGGGAGGGGGTAATGAAAAACTGTTTTTT.